The 26 T cell receptor beta chains below come from one sample, sequenced in a study of cytomegalovirus exposure and HLA in healthy donors. The PCR employed 60 Vbeta primers together with 13 Jbeta primers. Generated by immunoSEQ multiplex PCR, the TCRdb table keeps only in-frame clones and is missing some. The sample holds some 150,000 clones; around 72% are singletons and the top ten take 2% to 2.5%. Material: PBMCs. The receptors originated from a man aged 35 to 55 in good health and CMV-seronegative.

The chain recombines TRBV5-1 with TRBJ2-7; D gene unclear. Trimming stripped 4 bases from V and 0 bases from J, with 17 bases between. Germline V gene lookup returns CDR1 SGHRS and CDR2 YFSETQ. The CDR3 covers 16 residues. The CDR3 DNA reads TGCGCCAGCAGCCCTAGTACCGGCTACTTCTCCTACGAGCAGTACTTC. It encodes CASSPSTGYFSYEQYF.

Only one count was recorded for this clone. The chain uses TRBV6-5 and TRBJ1-3; D unresolved. Germline CDR1 is MNHEY and CDR2 is SVGAGI. The CDR3 has 15 residues. Trimming pared 6 bases from V and 0 bases from J, leaving 12 bases between. CDR3 nucleotide sequence: TGTGCCAGCAGACTGTCCGGAGCCTCTGGAAACACCATATATTTT. This translates into CASRLSGASGNTIYF.

The J gene is TRBJ2-3, the V gene TRBV5-1, with TRBD2 matching over 8 bases. Trimming took 0 bases from V and 1 from J; bases not matched to a gene: 4. Germline loops: CDR1 SGHRS, CDR2 YFSETQ. The CDR3 loop spans 16 amino acids. CDR3 bases: TGCGCCAGCAGCTTGGTCCTAGCGGGTGGCACAGATACGCAGTATTTT. Translation: CASSLVLAGGTDTQYF.

The chain combines TRBV14 with TRBJ2-5, with 7 nucleotides matching TRBD2. From germline, CDR1 is SGHDN and CDR2 FVKESK. With V trimmed by 6 bases and J by 9 bases, 10 bases remained unmatched. This CDR3 is built from 13 residues. The CDR3 DNA reads as TGTGCCAGCAGAATATCACAGGCGGGGGCCCAGTACTTC. It yields the protein CASRISQAGAQYF.

V usage is TRBV9 and J usage is TRBJ2-6; a possible D gene is TRBD2 (6 bases). V was pared by 0 bases and J by 0 bases, with 13 bases between. From germline, CDR1 is SGDLS and CDR2 YYNGEE. The length of the CDR3 is 18 residues. The CDR3: CASSVGGDYLSGANVLTF. DNA for the CDR3: TGTGCCAGCAGCGTAGGGGGGGATTACCTCTCTGGGGCCAACGTCCTGACTTTC.

V and J are TRBV28 and TRBJ2-1; 9 bases align to TRBD2. The CDR3 has 17 residues. Germline V gene data show CDR1 as MDHEN and CDR2 as SYDVKM. V was clipped by 2 bases and J by 0 bases; unmatched bases: 5. CDR3 residues: CASSLERGASSYNEQFF. CDR3 coding DNA: TGTGCCAGCAGTTTAGAGCGGGGGGCTTCCTCCTACAATGAGCAGTTCTTC.

The chain links TRBV30 to TRBJ1-4; TRBD1 aligns across 7 bases. Germline assignment: CDR1 GTSNPN and CDR2 SVGIG (reference sequence). The CDR3 is 14 amino acids. Losses at the gene ends were 4 bases for V and 7 bases for J; bases not matched to a gene: 9. CDR3 region: CAWTKGAVSEKLFF. The DNA of the CDR3 is TGTGCCTGGACAAAGGGGGCAGTGAGTGAAAAACTGTTTTTT.

The genes are TRBV6-5 and TRBJ1-3; no reliable D call. The V end lost 8 bases, the J end lost 3 bases, and 5 bases lay between the germline ends. CDR3 length: 11 residues. Germline V gives CDR1 MNHEY, CDR2 SVGAGI. For the CDR3, the DNA is TGTGCCAGCTCGGGTGGAAACACCATATATTTT. Its protein is CASSGGNTIYF.

The chain carries TRBV13 and TRBJ1-2; D may be TRBD1 (6 bases). The CDR3 contains 17 residues. The germline V and J ends were trimmed by 4 bases and 2 bases, with 20 bases remaining between them. Germline V gives CDR1 PRHDT, CDR2 FYEKMQ (reference sequence). CDR3 DNA: TGTGCCAGCAGCTCGACACAGAACCGGGACAAGAACTATGGCTACACCTTC. Protein: CASSSTQNRDKNYGYTF.

The gene calls are TRBV7-2 and TRBJ1-2; no definite D call. The CDR3 covers 15 residues. CDR1 and CDR2 from the germline V gene are SGHTA and FQGNSA. The V end lost 5 bases, the J end lost 3 bases, and 16 bases lay between the germline ends. The CDR3 region is CASSPPERMHYGYTF. CDR3 sequence (DNA): TGTGCCAGCAGCCCCCCAGAGCGAATGCACTATGGCTACACCTTC.

This clone was seen a few times. The genes are TRBV11-2 and TRBJ2-1; weak D call: TRBD1 (5 bases). The CDR3 has 14 residues. Germline lookup yields CDR1 SGHAT and CDR2 FQNNGV. The V gene lost 5 bases and the J gene lost 3 bases, with 11 bases spanning the gap. The CDR3, as DNA: TGTGCCAGCAGCCCAGGGCCCGGCTACAATGAGCAGTTCTTC. Translating gives CASSPGPGYNEQFF.

Comments on this clone: One junction end disagrees with the germline gene, perhaps due to a read error. The chain couples TRBV6-5 to TRBJ1-2; 11 nucleotides line up with TRBD1. Germline values: CDR1 MNHEY, CDR2 SVGAGI. CDR3 length: 15 residues. CDR3 sequence reads: CASSYGQGAGYGYPF. The CDR3 DNA is TGTGCCAGCAGTTACGGACAGGGGGCTGGCTATGGCTACCCCTTC.

For the CDR3, the DNA is TGTGCCAGCTCACCACCGGCCGGGGGGAGTGGCTACACCTTC. Translating gives CASSPPAGGSGYTF. This chain joins TRBV18 and TRBJ1-2; possible D gene TRBD1, 5 bases. V dropped 0 bases and J dropped 7 bases, with 12 bases sitting between them. The CDR3 has 14 amino acids. From germline, CDR1 is KGHSH and CDR2 LQKENI.

V is TRBV9 and J is TRBJ2-1, with no clear D. The CDR3 is 16 amino acids. Germline assignment: CDR1 SGDLS and CDR2 YYNGEE. The V end was cut by 4 bases, the J end by 0 bases, with 14 bases between. The CDR3 bases are TGTGCCAGCAGCCTCGACATCCAGAGCTCCTACAATGAGCAGTTCTTC. Protein sequence: CASSLDIQSSYNEQFF.

The chain carries TRBV4-3 and TRBJ1-4; D gene ambiguous. Germline V gene sequence: CDR1 LGHNA, CDR2 YSLEER. Trimming stripped 4 bases from V and 8 bases from J, with 17 bases between. CDR3 length equals 15 residues. CDR3 loop: CASSPRSGVGEKLFF. For the CDR3, the DNA is TGCGCCAGCAGCCCCCGGAGCGGGGTGGGAGAAAAACTGTTTTTT.

This clone was detected a few times. The V and J genes are TRBV2 and TRBJ1-3, with 7 bases lining up with TRBD1. CDR1 is SNHLY and CDR2 is FYNNEI in the germline V gene. The CDR3 spans 13 residues. J lost 7 bases, V lost 4 bases, and 4 bases had no gene match. The DNA for the CDR3 is TGTGCCAGCAGTGTCCAGACAGGGAACACCATATATTTT. Translated, it gives CASSVQTGNTIYF.

This clone was observed a few times. The V gene is TRBV19, the J gene TRBJ2-7, with D tentatively TRBD2 (5 bases). Germline lookup yields CDR1 LNHDA and CDR2 SQIVND (reference sequence). With 5 bases removed from V and 3 bases from J, the gap between germline ends came to 17 bases. This CDR3 spans 15 amino acids. The DNA for the CDR3 is TGTGCCAGTAGTTCCCAAGCTGGAGGAGGCTACGAGCAGTACTTC. Amino acids: CASSSQAGGGYEQYF.

The genes are TRBV9 and TRBJ2-1; D is ambiguous. The germline V gene encodes CDR1 SGDLS and CDR2 YYNGEE. CDR3 length equals 15 residues. The V end lost 0 bases, the J end lost 0 bases, and 7 bases lay between the germline ends. DNA of the CDR3: TGTGCCAGCAGCGTAGCGGCAGGCTCCTACAATGAGCAGTTCTTC. This sequence encodes CASSVAAGSYNEQFF. The full variable domain, its missing parts supplied by reference TRBV9 and TRBJ2-1, is DSGVTQTPKHLITATGQRVTLRCSPRSGDLSVYWYQQSLDQGLQFLIQYYNGEERAKGNILERFSAQQFPDLHSELNLSSLELGDSALYFCASSVAAGSYNEQFFGPGTRLTVL.

This clone was seen a handful of times. V is TRBV19 and J is TRBJ2-5; 9 positions agree with TRBD1. Germline CDR1 LNHDA, CDR2 SQIVND (reference sequence). The junction had 6 bases not matched to a gene; V was cut back by 5 bases and J by 5 bases. The CDR3 runs 14 residues. CDR3 nucleotides: TGTGCCAGTAGTGTGGGACAGGGAAGGGAGACCCAGTACTTC. Protein product: CASSVGQGRETQYF.

This clone has a handful of counts. The chain couples TRBV7-3 to TRBJ1-4; 9 positions agree with TRBD1. Germline CDR1 is SGHTA and CDR2 is FQGTGA. There are 13 residues in the CDR3. V trimming: 5 bases; J trimming: 7 bases; junction bases outside the gene matches: 2. The CDR3 here is CASSQTGGEKLFF. The CDR3 DNA reads TGTGCCAGCAGCCAGACAGGGGGTGAAAAACTGTTTTTT.

This clone has just a few counts. The junction and the germline gene differ at one end; a read error may be behind it. V is TRBV28 and J is TRBJ1-4; 9 bases align to TRBD1. This CDR3 comprises 14 residues. In germline, CDR1 is MDHEN, CDR2 SYDVKM. The CDR3 is CACRQTGGREKLFF. CDR3 nucleotide sequence: TGTGCCTGCAGACAGACAGGGGGTAGAGAAAAACTGTTTTTT.

This clone showed up just a few times. The V gene is TRBV4-2, the J gene TRBJ1-1; perhaps TRBD1 as D (6 bases). CDR3 size: 15 residues. The ends were cut back, 4 bases at V and 0 bases at J, with 12 bases in the middle. Per the germline V gene, CDR1 is LGHNA and CDR2 is YNFKEQ. The CDR3 loop reads CASSPGGRMNTEAFF. CDR3 nucleotide sequence: TGTGCCAGCAGCCCTGGGGGCAGAATGAACACTGAAGCTTTCTTT.

The chain carries TRBV2 and TRBJ1-4, with D maybe TRBD1 (6 bases). V was pared by 2 bases and J by 17 bases, with 15 bases between. The CDR3 has 12 amino acids. Germline CDR1 is SNHLY and CDR2 is FYNNEI. CDR3 residues: CASSERGTQGFF. Written as DNA, the CDR3 is TGTGCCAGCAGTGAAAGGGGGACCCAAGGCTTTTTT.

In this sample, this clone turned up a few times. The chain combines TRBV6-5 with TRBJ2-7, with 7 bases that match TRBD1. J gave up 2 bases and V 6 bases, and 10 bases lay outside the gene matches. Germline-derived CDR1 and CDR2 are MNHEY and SVGAGI. The CDR3 runs 15 residues. The DNA of the CDR3 is TGTGCCAGCAGGGGACATACAGGGGACCCCTACGAGCAGTACTTC. This encodes CASRGHTGDPYEQYF.

V usage is TRBV19 and J usage is TRBJ2-3, with D possibly matching TRBD2 (5 bases). Germline lookup yields CDR1 LNHDA and CDR2 SQIVND (reference sequence). CDR3 size: 15 residues. V was trimmed by 3 bases and J by 4 bases, leaving 14 bases between them. The CDR3 DNA is TGTGCCAGTAGTATCGAGGGAAGCGTAGCAGATACGCAGTATTTT. Encoded protein: CASSIEGSVADTQYF.

The rearrangement links TRBV9 to TRBJ2-7; 9 bases map to TRBD1. In germline, CDR1 is SGDLS, CDR2 YYNGEE. The CDR3 runs 17 residues. V lost 4 bases and J lost 1; bases outside the gene matches: 12. The CDR3 DNA is TGTGCCAGCAGCATACCACGCCCGGGACAGGGATCCTACGAGCAGTACTTC. Amino acids: CASSIPRPGQGSYEQYF.